Presented here are 10 T cell receptor beta chains from one specimen sequenced in a study of blood T cell repertoires in COVID-19. This table comes from immunoSEQ multiplex PCR, and its TCRdb copy is limited to in-frame clones, with some not included. The sample includes some 80,000 clones, more than 80% of them seen just once. The sample comprised peripheral blood. These TCRs come from a woman aged 80 or over with acute or convalescent COVID-19.

The rearrangement uses TRBV20-1 and TRBJ1-2; maybe TRBD1 (6 bases). CDR1 is DFQATT and CDR2 is SNEGSKA in the germline V gene (reference sequence). The CDR3 totals 13 residues. The V gene lost 3 bases and the J gene lost 4 bases, with 12 bases spanning the gap. The CDR3 DNA sequence: TGCAGTGCTAGTACAGGGTCAGTCTATGGCTACACCTTC. It codes for CSASTGSVYGYTF.

This CDR3 reads CASSRLFSTDTQYF. CDR3 DNA sequence: TGTGCCAGCAGCCGTCTATTTAGCACAGATACGCAGTATTTT. The rearrangement joins TRBV3-1 (or the pseudogene TRBV3-2) to TRBJ2-3; no clear D. V lost 4 bases and J lost 0, with 8 bases in between. The germline gives CDR1 LGHDT, CDR2 YNNKEL (reference sequence). CDR3 length: 14 residues.

This chain uses TRBV13 with TRBJ2-5; TRBD2 aligns across 8 bases. This CDR3 is built from 15 residues. Trimming removed 6 bases from V and 5 bases from J; junction bases left unmatched: 11. The germline V gene has CDR1 PRHDT and CDR2 FYEKMQ (reference sequence). The CDR3 DNA reads as TGTGCCAGCAGTTCCATACTAGGCGGGGGGGAGACCCAGTACTTC. This encodes CASSSILGGGETQYF.

The chain recombines TRBV27 with TRBJ2-7; D possibly corresponds to TRBD1 (5 bases). The V end was cut by 5 bases, the J end by 0 bases, with 8 bases between. This CDR3 spans 13 amino acids. CDR1 is MNHEY, CDR2 SMNVEV, per germline (reference sequence). This chain's CDR3 is CASSTRDSYEQYF. As DNA, the CDR3 is TGTGCCAGCAGTACCAGGGACTCCTACGAGCAGTACTTC.

The table lists this clone with a count of one. This sequence joins TRBV10-3 and TRBJ1-1; TRBD1 might be the D (6 bases). The length of the CDR3 is 16 residues. Germline CDR1 reads ENHRY; CDR2 reads SYGVKD. Between the trimmed V and J ends, which lost 0 bases and 2 bases, there was a span of 13 bases. CDR3: CAISESAAGTNTEAFF. CDR3 DNA sequence: TGTGCCATCAGTGAGTCGGCTGCAGGGACAAACACTGAAGCTTTCTTT.

The rearrangement joins TRBV21-1 to TRBJ2-7; the table names TRBD2, a call not compared with the DNA. TRBV21-1 is assigned pseudogene status. The CDR3 contains 15 residues. The CDR3 nucleotides are TGTGCCAGCAGCACCCCTCGGGATAGGGCCTACGAGCAGTACTTC. Protein: CASSTPRDRAYEQYF.

This CDR3 is CASSRRTVSGNTIYF. CDR3 in DNA: TGTGCCAGCAGTCGTCGGACAGTCTCTGGAAACACCATATATTTT. This chain joins TRBV6-2 or TRBV6-3 and TRBJ1-3; possible D gene TRBD1, 6 bases. The CDR3 covers 15 residues. The V gene's germline CDR1 is MNHEY and CDR2 SVGEGT. The germline V and J ends were trimmed by 5 bases and 0 bases, with 11 bases remaining between them.

The V gene is TRBV5-1, the J gene TRBJ1-3, with 9 nucleotides matching TRBD1. CDR1 is SGHRS, CDR2 YFSETQ, per germline. The CDR3 consists of 15 residues. V trimming: 4 bases; J trimming: 8 bases; junction bases outside the gene matches: 10. The CDR3 nucleotides are TGCGCCAGCAGCACTTTCCCGGGACAGGGAGACACCATATATTTT. It yields the protein CASSTFPGQGDTIYF.

This sequence joins TRBV7-2 and TRBJ1-5, with a tentative D call TRBD1 (5 bases). This CDR3 spans 14 amino acids. V dropped 4 bases and J dropped 5 bases, with 12 bases sitting between them. CDR1 SGHTA and CDR2 FQGNSA come from the germline V gene. The CDR3 nucleotides read TGTGCCAGCAGCTCCGATGACAGTTATCAGCCCCAGCATTTT. This encodes CASSSDDSYQPQHF.

This rearrangement joins TRBV12-3 or TRBV12-4 to TRBJ1-1; D gene ambiguous. Trimming removed 5 bases at V and 4 bases at J, with 11 bases between. CDR3 length equals 13 residues. As DNA, the CDR3 is TGTGCCAGCAGTCTCGCCTCAGGCACTGAAGCTTTCTTT. This encodes CASSLASGTEAFF.